The sequence of this T cell receptor beta chain was determined in a study of shared clonotypes between healthy human individuals. The study ran the assay at deep level. Using immunoSEQ multiplex PCR, the repertoire was profiled, and TCRdb retains in-frame clones only, with some absent. The sample lists hundreds of thousands of clones; over 60% were seen once. V lost 7 bases, J lost 5 bases, and 8 bases stayed unmatched. CDR1 MNHNY and CDR2 SVGAGI come from the germline V gene (reference sequence). The CDR3 is made up of 15 amino acids. The sequenced sample consisted of PBMCs. The V gene is TRBV6-6, the J gene TRBJ2-1, with TRBD1 matching 10 bases. The origin of this receptor is a woman aged 40 to 50 in good health. Some clones in this sample may be carry-over from other donors' samples. CDR3 coding DNA: TGTGCCAGCACCCGTCCGGGACAGGGGAACAATGAGCAGTTCTTC. Encoded protein: CASTRPGQGNNEQFF.